The source of this T cell receptor (beta chain) is a study of response to subunit inactivated influenza vaccine. This clonotype came up many times. What it recognizes is unknown. A single record per CDR3 protein comes from TCRdb applying MiXCR to the RT-PCR reads. Here the sample spans 650,000 to 700,000 distinct CDR3 sequences, 15% to 18% being singletons. Study-level points and caveats: Authors suggested seasonal influenza vaccinations each recruit few new T cells.

This TCR derives from a man in his forties or fifties who received an inactivated influenza vaccine. The specimen comprised PBMCs from blood, sampled roughly 12 days after vaccination.

CDR3 in DNA: TGTGCCAGCAGTTTCGGGGTTAAAGAGACCCAGTACTTC. As protein: CASSFGVKETQYF. V gene TRBV12-3 or TRBV12-4 combines with J gene TRBJ2-5; maybe TRBD2 (5 bases). V was shortened by 3 bases and J by 3 bases, with 8 bases between the two germline ends. The CDR3 consists of 13 residues.